This T cell receptor (beta chain) appears in the sequencing data of a study of blood T cells in healthy people across ages. A remark on this clonotype: One end of the junction varies from germline; a read error may be responsible.

A sample-barcoded 5' primer and a J-beta primer mix were used in a second PCR of roughly 7 to 11 cycles. Through a template-switch adaptor with 12 random nucleotides, each cDNA molecule received a tag. Each CDR3 protein is one row after TCRdb ran MiXCR on the 5' RACE reads. The sample contains hundreds of thousands of distinct CDR3 sequences, 40% to 50% of which appear only once. The CDR3 runs 17 residues. Germline CDR1 and CDR2: LGHDT and YNNKEL (reference sequence). Each of the donors had roughly 9.7 milliliters of peripheral blood drawn into EDTA-treated Vacutainer tubes. The TCR comes from a man aged 60-69 years in good health. The sequencing sample was made of blood. J is TRBJ2-7 and V is TRBV3-1; no reliable D call. The CDR3 sequence is CASSQDLLVGSAYEQYF. In DNA form, the CDR3 reads TGTGCCAGCAGTCAAGATCTCTTGGTTGGCTCCGCCTACGAGCAGTACTTC.